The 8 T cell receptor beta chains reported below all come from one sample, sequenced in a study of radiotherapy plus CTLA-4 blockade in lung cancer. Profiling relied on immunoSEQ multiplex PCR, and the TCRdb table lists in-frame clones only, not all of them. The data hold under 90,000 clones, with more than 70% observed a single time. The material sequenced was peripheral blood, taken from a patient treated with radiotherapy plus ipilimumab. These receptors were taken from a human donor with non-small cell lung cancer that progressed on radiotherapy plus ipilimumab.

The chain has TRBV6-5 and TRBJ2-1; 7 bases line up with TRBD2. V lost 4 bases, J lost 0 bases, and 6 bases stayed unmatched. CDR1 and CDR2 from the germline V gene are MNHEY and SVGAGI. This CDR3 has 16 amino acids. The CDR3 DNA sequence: TGTGCCAGCAGTTTTAGGGGAGGGCGCTCCTACAATGAGCAGTTCTTC. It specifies CASSFRGGRSYNEQFF.

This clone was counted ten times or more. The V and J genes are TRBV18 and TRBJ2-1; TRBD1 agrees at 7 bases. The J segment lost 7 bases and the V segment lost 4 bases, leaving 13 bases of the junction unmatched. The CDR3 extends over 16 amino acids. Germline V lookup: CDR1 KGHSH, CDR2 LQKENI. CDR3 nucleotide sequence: TGTGCCAGCTCACTTACGACAGGGCCTCCCACGAATGAGCAGTTCTTC. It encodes CASSLTTGPPTNEQFF.

This CDR3 reads CASSAGEGSGNTIYF. DNA of the CDR3: TGCGCCAGCAGCGCTGGAGAGGGGAGTGGAAACACCATATATTTT. The chain recombines TRBV5-1 with TRBJ1-3; D may be TRBD1 (5 bases). Germline V gene data show CDR1 as SGHRS and CDR2 as YFSETQ. The CDR3 covers 15 residues. The ends were cut back, 4 bases at V and 3 bases at J, with 14 bases in the middle.

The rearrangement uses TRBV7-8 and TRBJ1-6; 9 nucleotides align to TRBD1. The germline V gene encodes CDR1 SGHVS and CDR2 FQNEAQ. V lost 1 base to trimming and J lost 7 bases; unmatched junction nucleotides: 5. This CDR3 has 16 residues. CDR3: CASSLGKQGANSPLHF. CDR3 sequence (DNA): TGTGCCAGCAGCTTAGGGAAACAGGGGGCAAATTCACCCCTCCACTTT.

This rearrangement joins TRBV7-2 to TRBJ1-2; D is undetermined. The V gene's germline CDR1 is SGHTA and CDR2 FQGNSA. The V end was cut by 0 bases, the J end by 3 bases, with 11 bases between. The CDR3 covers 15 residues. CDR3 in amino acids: CASSLAGVGDYGYTF. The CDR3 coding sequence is TGTGCCAGCAGCTTAGCGGGCGTCGGCGACTATGGCTACACCTTC.

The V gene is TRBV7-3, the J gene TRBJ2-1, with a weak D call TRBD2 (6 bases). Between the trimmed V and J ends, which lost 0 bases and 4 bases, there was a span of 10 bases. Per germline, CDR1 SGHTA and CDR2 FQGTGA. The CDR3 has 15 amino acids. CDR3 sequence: CASSLTRAGYNEQFF. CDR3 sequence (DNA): TGTGCCAGCAGCTTAACAAGGGCGGGATACAATGAGCAGTTCTTC.

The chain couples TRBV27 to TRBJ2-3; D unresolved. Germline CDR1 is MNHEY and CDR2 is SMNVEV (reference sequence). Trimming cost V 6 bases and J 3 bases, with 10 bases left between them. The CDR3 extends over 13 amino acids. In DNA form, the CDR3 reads TGTGCCAGCAGGGCGGTCCGGACAGATACGCAGTATTTT. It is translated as CASRAVRTDTQYF.

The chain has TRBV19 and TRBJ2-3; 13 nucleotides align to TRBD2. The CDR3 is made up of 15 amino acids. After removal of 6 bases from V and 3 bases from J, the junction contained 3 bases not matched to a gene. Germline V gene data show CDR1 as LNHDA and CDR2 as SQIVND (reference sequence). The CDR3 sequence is CASRGTSGATDTQYF. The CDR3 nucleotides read TGTGCCAGTAGAGGGACTAGCGGGGCTACAGATACGCAGTATTTT.